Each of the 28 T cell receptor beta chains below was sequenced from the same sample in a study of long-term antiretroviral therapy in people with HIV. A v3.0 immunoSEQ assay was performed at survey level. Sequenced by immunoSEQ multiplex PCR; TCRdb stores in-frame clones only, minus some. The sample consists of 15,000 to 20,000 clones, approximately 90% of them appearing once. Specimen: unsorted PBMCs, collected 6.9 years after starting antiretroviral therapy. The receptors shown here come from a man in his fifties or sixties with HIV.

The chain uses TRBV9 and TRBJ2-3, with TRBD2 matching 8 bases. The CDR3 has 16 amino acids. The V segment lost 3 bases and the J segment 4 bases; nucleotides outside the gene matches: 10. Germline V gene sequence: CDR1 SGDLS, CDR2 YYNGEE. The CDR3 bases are TGTGCCAGCAGCGGCCGGGTAGCGGGATTTCCAGATACGCAGTATTTT. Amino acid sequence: CASSGRVAGFPDTQYF.

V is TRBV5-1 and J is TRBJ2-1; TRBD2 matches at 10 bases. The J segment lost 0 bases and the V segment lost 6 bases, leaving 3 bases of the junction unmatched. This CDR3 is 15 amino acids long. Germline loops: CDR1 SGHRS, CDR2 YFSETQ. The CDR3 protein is CASIPSGSSYNEQFF. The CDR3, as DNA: TGCGCCAGCATCCCTAGCGGGAGCTCCTACAATGAGCAGTTCTTC. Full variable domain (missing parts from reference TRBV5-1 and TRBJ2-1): KAGVTQTPRYLIKTRGQQVTLSCSPISGHRSVSWYQQTPGQGLQFLFEYFSETQRNKGNFPGRFSGRQFSNSRSEMNVSTLELGDSALYLCASIPSGSSYNEQFFGPGTRLTVL.

DNA for the CDR3: TGCGCCAGCAGCCAAGTTTTAGAATCCGACTACGAGCAGTACTTC. Protein sequence: CASSQVLESDYEQYF. The chain links TRBV4-3 to TRBJ2-7; D remains ambiguous. V was pared by 1 base and J by 3 bases, with 13 bases between. Germline V lookup: CDR1 LGHNA, CDR2 YSLEER. This CDR3 spans 15 amino acids.

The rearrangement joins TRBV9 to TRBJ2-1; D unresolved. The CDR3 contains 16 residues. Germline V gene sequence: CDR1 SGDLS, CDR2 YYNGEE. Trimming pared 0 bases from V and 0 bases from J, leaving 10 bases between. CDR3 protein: CASSVGYLSSYNEQFF. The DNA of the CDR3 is TGTGCCAGCAGCGTAGGCTATCTTAGCTCCTACAATGAGCAGTTCTTC.

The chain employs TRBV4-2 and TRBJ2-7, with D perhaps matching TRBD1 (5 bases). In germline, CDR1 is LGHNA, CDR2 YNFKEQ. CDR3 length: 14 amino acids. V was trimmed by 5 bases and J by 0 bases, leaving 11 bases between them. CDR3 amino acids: CASSFGHPSYEQYF. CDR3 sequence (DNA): TGTGCCAGCAGCTTCGGACATCCCTCCTACGAGCAGTACTTC.

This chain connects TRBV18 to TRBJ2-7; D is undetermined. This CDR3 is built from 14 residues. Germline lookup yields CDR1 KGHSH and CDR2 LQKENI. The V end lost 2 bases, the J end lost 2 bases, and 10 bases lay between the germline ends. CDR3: CASSPGRGAYEQYF. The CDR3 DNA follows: TGTGCCAGCTCACCAGGGCGAGGTGCCTACGAGCAGTACTTC. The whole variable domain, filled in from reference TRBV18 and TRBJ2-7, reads NAGVMQNPRHLVRRRGQEARLRCSPMKGHSHVYWYRQLPEEGLKFMVYLQKENIIDESGMPKERFSAEFPKEGPSILRIQQVVRGDSAAYFCASSPGRGAYEQYFGPGTRLTVT.

The CDR3 DNA follows: TGTGCCAGCAGCTTAAGTAGCAATCAGCCCCAGCATTTT. Translating it yields CASSLSSNQPQHF. This chain uses TRBV5-5 with TRBJ1-5; the D is unclear. The CDR3 covers 13 residues. V was clipped by 2 bases and J by 0 bases, with 3 bases between them. CDR1 and CDR2 (germline): SGHKS, YYEKEE (reference sequence).

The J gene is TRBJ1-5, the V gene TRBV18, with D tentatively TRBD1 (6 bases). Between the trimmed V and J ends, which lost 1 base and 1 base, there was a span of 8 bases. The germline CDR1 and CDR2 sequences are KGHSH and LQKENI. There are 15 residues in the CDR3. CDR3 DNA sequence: TGTGCCAGCTCACCACGGGGGCCGAGCAATCAGCCCCAGCATTTT. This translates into CASSPRGPSNQPQHF.

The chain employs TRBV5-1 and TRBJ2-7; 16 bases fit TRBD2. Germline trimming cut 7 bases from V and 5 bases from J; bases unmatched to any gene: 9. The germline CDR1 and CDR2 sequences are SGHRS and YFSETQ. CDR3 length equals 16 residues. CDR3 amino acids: CASSSGTSGRVDEQYF. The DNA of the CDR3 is TGCGCCAGCTCGTCCGGGACTAGCGGGAGGGTTGACGAGCAGTACTTC.

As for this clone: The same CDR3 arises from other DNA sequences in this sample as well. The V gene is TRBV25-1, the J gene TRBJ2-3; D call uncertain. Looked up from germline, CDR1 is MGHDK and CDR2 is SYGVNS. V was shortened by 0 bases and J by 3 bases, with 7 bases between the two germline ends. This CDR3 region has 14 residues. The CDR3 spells CASSEYSLTDTQYF. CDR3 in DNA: TGTGCCAGCAGTGAATATAGTTTAACAGATACGCAGTATTTT. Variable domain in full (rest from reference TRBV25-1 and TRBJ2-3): EADIYQTPRYLVIGTGKKITLECSQTMGHDKMYWYQQDPGMELHLIHYSYGVNSTEKGDLSSESTVSRIRTEHFPLTLESARPSHTSQYLCASSEYSLTDTQYFGPGTRLTVL.

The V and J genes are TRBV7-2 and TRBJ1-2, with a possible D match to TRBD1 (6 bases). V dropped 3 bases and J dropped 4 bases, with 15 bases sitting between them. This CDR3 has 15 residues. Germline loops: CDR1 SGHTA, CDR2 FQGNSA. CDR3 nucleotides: TGTGCCAGCAGCTTCGGCGGGGGCAGCCTCTATGGCTACACCTTC. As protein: CASSFGGGSLYGYTF. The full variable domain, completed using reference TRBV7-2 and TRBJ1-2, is GAGVSQSPSNKVTEKGKDVELRCDPISGHTALYWYRQSLGQGLEFLIYFQGNSAPDKSGLPSDRFSAERTGGSVSTLTIQRTQQEDSAVYLCASSFGGGSLYGYTFGSGTRLTVV.

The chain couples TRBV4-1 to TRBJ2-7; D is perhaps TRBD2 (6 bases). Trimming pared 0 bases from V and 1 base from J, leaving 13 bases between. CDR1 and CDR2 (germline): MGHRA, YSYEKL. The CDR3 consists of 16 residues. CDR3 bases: TGCGCCAGCAGCCAAGATCTCGGGGGAAGGTCCTACGAGCAGTACTTC. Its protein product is CASSQDLGGRSYEQYF.

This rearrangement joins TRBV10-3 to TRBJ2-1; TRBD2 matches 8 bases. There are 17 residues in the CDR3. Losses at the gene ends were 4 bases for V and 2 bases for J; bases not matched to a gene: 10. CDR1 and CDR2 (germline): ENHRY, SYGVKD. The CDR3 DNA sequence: TGTGCCATCAGTGGTCGGGAGGGCCTAAGAACCTACAATGAGCAGTTCTTC. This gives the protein CAISGREGLRTYNEQFF.

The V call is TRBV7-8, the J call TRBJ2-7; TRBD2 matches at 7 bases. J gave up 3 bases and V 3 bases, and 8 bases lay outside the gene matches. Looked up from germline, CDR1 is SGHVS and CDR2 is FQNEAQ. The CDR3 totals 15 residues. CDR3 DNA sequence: TGTGCCAGCAGCTTGGTAGCGGGTGGCATCTACGAGCAGTACTTC. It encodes CASSLVAGGIYEQYF.

The CDR3 here is CASSVDGVVAEQYF. CDR3 in DNA: TGTGCCAGCAGCGTAGATGGGGTGGTAGCCGAGCAGTACTTC. The chain links TRBV9 to TRBJ2-7; D call uncertain. The V and J ends lost 0 bases and 6 bases respectively, with 13 bases between them. Germline CDR1 and CDR2: SGDLS and YYNGEE. This CDR3 spans 14 amino acids. Based on the CDR3 plus reference TRBV9 and TRBJ2-7, the full variable domain is DSGVTQTPKHLITATGQRVTLRCSPRSGDLSVYWYQQSLDQGLQFLIQYYNGEERAKGNILERFSAQQFPDLHSELNLSSLELGDSALYFCASSVDGVVAEQYFGPGTRLTVT.

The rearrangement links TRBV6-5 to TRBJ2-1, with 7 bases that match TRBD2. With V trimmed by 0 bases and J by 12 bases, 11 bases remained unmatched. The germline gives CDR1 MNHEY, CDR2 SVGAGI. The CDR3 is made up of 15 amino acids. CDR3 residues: CASSYSSSREGGQFF. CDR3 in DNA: TGTGCCAGCAGTTACTCCTCTTCGAGGGAGGGAGGGCAGTTCTTC.

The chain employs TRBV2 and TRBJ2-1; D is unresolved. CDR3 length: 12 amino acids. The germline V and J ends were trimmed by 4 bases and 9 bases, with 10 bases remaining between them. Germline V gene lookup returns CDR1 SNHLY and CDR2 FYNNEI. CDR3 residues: CASSVRGVEQFF. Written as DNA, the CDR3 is TGTGCCAGCAGTGTACGTGGGGTTGAGCAGTTCTTC.

CDR3 protein: CASSVGNSNSEAFF. In DNA, the CDR3 is TGTGCCAGCAGCGTAGGCAACAGCAATTCTGAAGCTTTCTTT. The rearrangement joins TRBV9 to TRBJ1-1; D gene ambiguous. Trimming pared 0 bases from V and 6 bases from J, leaving 12 bases between. The CDR3 is made up of 14 amino acids. In germline, CDR1 is SGDLS, CDR2 YYNGEE. The complete variable domain, with remaining parts taken from reference TRBV9 and TRBJ1-1, reads DSGVTQTPKHLITATGQRVTLRCSPRSGDLSVYWYQQSLDQGLQFLIQYYNGEERAKGNILERFSAQQFPDLHSELNLSSLELGDSALYFCASSVGNSNSEAFFGQGTRLTVV.

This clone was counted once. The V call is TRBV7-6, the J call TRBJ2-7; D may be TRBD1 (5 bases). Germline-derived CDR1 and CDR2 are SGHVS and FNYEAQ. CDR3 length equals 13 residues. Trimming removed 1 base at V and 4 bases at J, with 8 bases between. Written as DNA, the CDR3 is TGTGCCAGCAGCTTAGGGACAACTTACGAGCAGTACTTC. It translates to CASSLGTTYEQYF.

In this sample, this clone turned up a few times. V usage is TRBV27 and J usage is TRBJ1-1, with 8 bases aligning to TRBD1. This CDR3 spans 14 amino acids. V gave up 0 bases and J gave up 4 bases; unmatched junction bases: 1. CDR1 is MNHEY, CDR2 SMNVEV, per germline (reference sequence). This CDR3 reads CASSLSTGATEAFF. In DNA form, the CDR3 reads TGTGCCAGCAGTTTATCGACAGGGGCCACTGAAGCTTTCTTT.

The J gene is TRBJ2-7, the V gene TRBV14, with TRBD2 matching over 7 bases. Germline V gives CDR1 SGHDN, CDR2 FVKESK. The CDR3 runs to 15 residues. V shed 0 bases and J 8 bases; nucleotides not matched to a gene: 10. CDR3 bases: TGTGCCAGCAGCCAAGACGGGACTACCGGTGGGAAGCAGTACTTC. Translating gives CASSQDGTTGGKQYF.

Here the CDR3 DNA reads TGTGCCAGCAGCCCAACAGGGATGAACACTGAAGCTTTCTTT. Translating it yields CASSPTGMNTEAFF. V gene TRBV7-3 combines with J gene TRBJ1-1, with TRBD1 as a possible D gene (6 bases). CDR1 and CDR2 (germline): SGHTA, FQGTGA. This CDR3 is built from 14 residues. V lost 5 bases to trimming and J lost 0 bases, with 10 bases between them.

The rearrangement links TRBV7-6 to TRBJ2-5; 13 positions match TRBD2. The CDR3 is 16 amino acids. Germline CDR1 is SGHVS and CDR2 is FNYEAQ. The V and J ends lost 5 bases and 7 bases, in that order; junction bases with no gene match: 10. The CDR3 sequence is CASSVEATSGRGTQYF. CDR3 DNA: TGTGCCAGCAGCGTCGAGGCTACTAGCGGGAGGGGGACCCAGTACTTC.

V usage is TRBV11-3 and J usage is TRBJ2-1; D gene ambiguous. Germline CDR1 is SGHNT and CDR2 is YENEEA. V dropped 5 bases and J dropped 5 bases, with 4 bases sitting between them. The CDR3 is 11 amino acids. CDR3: CASSKDNEQFF. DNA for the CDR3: TGTGCCAGCAGCAAAGACAATGAGCAGTTCTTC.

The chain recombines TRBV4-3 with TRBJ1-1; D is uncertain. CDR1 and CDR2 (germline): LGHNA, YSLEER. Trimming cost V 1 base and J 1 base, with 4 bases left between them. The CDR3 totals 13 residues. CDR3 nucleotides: TGCGCCAGCAGCCAAGCCCAGAACACTGAAGCTTTCTTT. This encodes CASSQAQNTEAFF.

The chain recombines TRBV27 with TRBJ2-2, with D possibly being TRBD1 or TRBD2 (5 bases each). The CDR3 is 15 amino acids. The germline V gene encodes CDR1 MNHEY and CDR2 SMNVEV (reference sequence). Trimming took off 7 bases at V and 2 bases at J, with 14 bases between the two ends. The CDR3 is CASTYRGPNTGELFF. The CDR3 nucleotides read TGTGCCAGCACCTATCGGGGACCTAACACCGGGGAGCTGTTTTTT.

The DNA for the CDR3 is TGTGCCAGCAGCTTGTGGGGCGAGAACATTCAGTACTTC. Translating gives CASSLWGENIQYF. V gene TRBV5-4 combines with J gene TRBJ2-4; D perhaps matches TRBD1 (5 bases). The CDR3 totals 13 residues. Between the trimmed V and J ends, which lost 1 base and 7 bases, there was a span of 9 bases. Germline V gene data show CDR1 as SGHNT and CDR2 as YYREEE (reference sequence).

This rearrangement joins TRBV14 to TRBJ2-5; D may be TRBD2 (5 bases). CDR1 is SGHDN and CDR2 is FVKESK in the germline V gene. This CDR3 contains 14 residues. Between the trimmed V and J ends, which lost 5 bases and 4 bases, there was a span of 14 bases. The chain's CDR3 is CASSWTIEGETQYF. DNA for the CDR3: TGTGCCAGCAGCTGGACCATCGAGGGAGAGACCCAGTACTTC.